This TCR beta chain came from a study of blood T cell repertoires in COVID-19. Study as a whole: Samples representing acute and convalescent COVID-19 were sourced from the United States, Italy and Spain. PBMCs, B-cell-depleted T cells, or T cells provided the cDNA or gDNA that made up the material.

Germline V CDR1 and CDR2: SGHTA, FQGTGA. There are 14 residues in the CDR3. V was clipped by 5 bases and J by 5 bases, with 16 bases between them. Participants were placed into cohorts based on the clinical history they reported. Donors in Cohort 3 who had recovered were those with two negative PCRs, healthcare professional clearance, or resolution of their symptoms. Only in-frame clones appear in the TCRdb table, and some are missing; sequencing was by immunoSEQ multiplex PCR. The sample has around 300,000 clones, under 90% seen once. The rearrangement joins TRBV7-3 to TRBJ2-7, with D possibly matching TRBD2 (5 bases). The material sequenced was PBMCs or T cells enriched from blood (not recorded which). The receptor's source is a woman between 35 and 50 years old who had recovered from COVID-19. Here the CDR3 reads CASSRTADDDEQYF. CDR3 coding DNA: TGTGCCAGCAGCCGGACTGCCGACGATGACGAGCAGTACTTC.